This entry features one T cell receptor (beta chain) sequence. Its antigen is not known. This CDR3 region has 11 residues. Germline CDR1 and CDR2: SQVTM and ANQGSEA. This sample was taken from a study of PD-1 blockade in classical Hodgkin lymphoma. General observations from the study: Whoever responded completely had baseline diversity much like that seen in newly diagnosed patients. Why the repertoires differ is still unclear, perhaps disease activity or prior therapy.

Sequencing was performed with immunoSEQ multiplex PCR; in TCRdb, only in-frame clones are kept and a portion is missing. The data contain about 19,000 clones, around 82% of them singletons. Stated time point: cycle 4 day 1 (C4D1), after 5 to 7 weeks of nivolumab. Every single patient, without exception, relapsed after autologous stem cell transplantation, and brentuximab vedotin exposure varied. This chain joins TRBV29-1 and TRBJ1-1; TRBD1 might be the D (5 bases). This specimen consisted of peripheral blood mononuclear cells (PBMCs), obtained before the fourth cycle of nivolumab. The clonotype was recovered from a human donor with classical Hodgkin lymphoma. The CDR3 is CIGARNTEAFF. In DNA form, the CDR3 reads TGCATCGGGGCCCGGAACACTGAAGCTTTCTTT.